The sequence of this TCR beta chain was determined in a study of technical replicates of blood from a few donors. Assay: immunoSEQ multiplex PCR; the TCRdb copy retains only in-frame clones and omits some. Here the sample spans 75,000 to 100,000 clones, roughly 94% being singletons. Germline CDR1 MNHEY, CDR2 SVGAGI. Trimming cost V 5 bases and J 3 bases, with 8 bases left between them. The CDR3 runs to 12 residues. This chain joins TRBV6-5 and TRBJ2-7; a weak D match, TRBD2 (5 bases). The sequence derives from a human donor in good health. Sample: T cells isolated from PBMCs. The CDR3, as DNA: TGTGCCAGCAGTGCAACTAGCTACGAGCAGTACTTC. Amino acids: CASSATSYEQYF.